The rows below give T cell receptor beta chains drawn from one sample of a study of blood T cell repertoires in COVID-19. Clones were read by immunoSEQ multiplex PCR, and TCRdb kept only the in-frame ones, dropping some. The table lists 200,000 to 250,000 clones, roughly nine tenths of them singletons. The specimen was PBMCs or T cells enriched from blood (not recorded which). Every receptor here comes from a man under 40 who had recovered from COVID-19. Both conserved end residues are part of each CDR3. A D gene is named only where the DNA matches it firmly. Clone size, where shown, is once, few, many, or a class for clones that have expanded.

J gene | V gene | clone size | D gene | CDR3 protein | CDR3 DNA
TRBJ1-1 | TRBV6-5 | . | . | CASILDTGTEAFF | TGTGCCAGCATTCTGGACACGGGCACTGAAGCTTTCTTT
TRBJ1-2 | TRBV27 | . | TRBD1 | CASSRDQGAGGYTF | TGTGCCAGCAGTAGGGATCAGGGGGCGGGTGGCTACACCTTC
TRBJ2-2 | TRBV6-1 | once | TRBD1 | CASSDTGQDVTGELFF | TGTGCCAGCAGTGACACGGGACAGGACGTAACCGGGGAGCTGTTTTTT
TRBJ2-1 | TRBV11-1 | . | TRBD2 | CASSSFGVAGVNEQFF | TGTGCCAGCAGCTCGTTCGGAGTAGCGGGAGTGAATGAGCAGTTCTTC
TRBJ2-7 | TRBV11-3 | . | . | CASSLGQYYEQYF | TGTGCCAGCAGCTTAGGGCAGTACTACGAGCAGTACTTC
TRBJ1-6 | TRBV4-1 | . | . | CASSLEPGGAYSPLHF | TGCGCCAGCAGCCTAGAGCCGGGGGGCGCGTACTCACCCCTCCACTTT
TRBJ1-2 | TRBV19 | . | . | CASSNTPAYGYTF | TGTGCCAGTAGTAACACACCTGCCTATGGCTACACCTTC
TRBJ1-1 | TRBV14 | . | . | CASSQALNTEAFF | TGTGCCAGCAGCCAAGCTCTGAACACTGAAGCTTTCTTT
TRBJ1-2 | TRBV5-6 | . | . | CASSLIGRRDYGYTF | TGTGCCAGCAGCTTAATCGGCAGGCGGGACTATGGCTACACCTTC
TRBJ2-2 | TRBV4-3 | . | . | CASSHLQGTGELFF | TGCGCCAGCAGCCACCTTCAGGGAACCGGGGAGCTGTTTTTT
TRBJ2-5 | TRBV5-1 | . | . | CASSLDAGGKETQYF | TGCGCCAGCAGCTTGGATGCAGGGGGGAAAGAGACCCAGTACTTC
TRBJ1-1 | TRBV20-1 | once | . | CRVARTPEAFF | TGCAGAGTTGCCCGGACACCTGAAGCTTTCTTT
TRBJ2-3 | TRBV9 | . | TRBD2 | CASSVGGGTTDTQYF | TGTGCCAGCAGCGTAGGCGGGGGAACCACAGATACGCAGTATTTT
TRBJ2-7 | TRBV5-1 | . | . | CASAETSYEQYF | TGCGCCAGCGCAGAGACATCCTACGAGCAGTACTTC
TRBJ2-5 | TRBV4-1 | . | . | CASSQGLRETQYF | TGCGCCAGCAGCCAGGGCCTCAGGGAGACCCAGTACTTC
TRBJ1-5 | TRBV3-1/TRBV3-2 | . | . | CASSQTWGGYDQPQHF | TGTGCCAGCAGCCAAACATGGGGGGGGTACGATCAGCCCCAGCATTTT
TRBJ1-4 | TRBV5-4 | . | TRBD1 | CASSPNRDRGEKLFF | TGTGCCAGCAGCCCAAACCGGGACAGGGGGGAAAAACTGTTTTTT
TRBJ2-7 | TRBV30 | . | TRBD1 | CAWSVQETGSYEQYF | TGTGCCTGGAGTGTACAAGAGACAGGGTCTTACGAGCAGTACTTC
TRBJ2-1 | TRBV5-6 | . | . | CASSDGTFNEQFF | TGTGCCAGCAGCGACGGGACTTTTAATGAGCAGTTCTTC
TRBJ2-3 | TRBV19 | . | TRBD2 | CASSIDLLRGSTDTQYF | TGTGCCAGTAGTATAGATCTTTTGCGGGGGAGCACAGATACGCAGTATTTT
TRBJ2-1 | TRBV5-1 | . | . | CASSFSGDSYNEQFF | TGCGCCAGCAGCTTTTCGGGAGACTCCTACAATGAGCAGTTCTTC
TRBJ2-1 | TRBV11-2 | . | TRBD2 | CASSLARMGTTTYNEQFF | TGTGCCAGCAGCTTAGCTCGGATGGGGACTACAACGTACAATGAGCAGTTCTTC
TRBJ2-7 | TRBV3-1/TRBV3-2 | once | TRBD2 | CASSLGGAAGGGSEQYF | TGTGCCAGCAGCCTGGGGGGTGCAGCGGGAGGGGGATCCGAGCAGTACTTC
TRBJ2-3 | TRBV11-2 | . | . | CASSLGGGTDTQYF | TGTGCCAGCAGCTTAGGGGGGGGCACAGATACGCAGTATTTT
TRBJ1-1 | TRBV2 | . | . | CASRLQTGQEAFF | TGTGCCAGCAGGCTACAAACAGGGCAGGAAGCTTTCTTT
TRBJ2-7 | TRBV6-1 | few | TRBD2 | CASSEAGTSIWQYF | TGTGCCAGCAGTGAAGCGGGGACTAGTATCTGGCAGTACTTC
TRBJ2-7 | TRBV27 | . | TRBD1 | CASSTQGNEQYF | TGTGCCAGCAGTACACAGGGGAACGAGCAGTACTTC
TRBJ2-3 | TRBV28 | . | TRBD2 | CASSKAAGGFGRDTQYF | TGTGCCAGCAGTAAGGCGGCGGGAGGGTTTGGACGGGATACGCAGTATTTT
TRBJ2-3 | TRBV5-1 | . | TRBD1 | CASSTGQGRRTTQRQYF | TGCGCCAGCTCAACGGGACAGGGCAGACGGACTACCCAGAGGCAGTATTTT
TRBJ1-6 | TRBV7-2 | . | . | CASSLGGLGYSPLHF | TGTGCCAGCAGCTTAGGGGGGCTTGGATATTCACCCCTCCACTTT
TRBJ1-1 | TRBV6-1 | . | . | CASSELIGGGAEAFF | TGTGCCAGCAGTGAATTAATAGGCGGAGGGGCTGAAGCTTTCTTT
TRBJ2-7 | TRBV2 | . | TRBD1 | CASGAGQGAKRSSYEQYF | TGTGCCAGCGGTGCGGGACAGGGGGCGAAAAGAAGCTCCTACGAGCAGTACTTC